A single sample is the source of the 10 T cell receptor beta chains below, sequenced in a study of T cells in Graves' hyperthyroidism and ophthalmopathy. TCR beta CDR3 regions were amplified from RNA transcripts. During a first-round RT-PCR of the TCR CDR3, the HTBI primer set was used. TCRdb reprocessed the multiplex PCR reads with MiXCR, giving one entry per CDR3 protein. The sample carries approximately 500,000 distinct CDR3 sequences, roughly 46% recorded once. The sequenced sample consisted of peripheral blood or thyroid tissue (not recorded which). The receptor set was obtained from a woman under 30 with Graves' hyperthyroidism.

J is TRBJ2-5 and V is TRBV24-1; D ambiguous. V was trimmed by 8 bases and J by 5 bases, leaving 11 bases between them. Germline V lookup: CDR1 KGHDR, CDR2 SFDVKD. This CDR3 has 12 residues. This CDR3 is CATNSGQETQYF. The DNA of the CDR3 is TGTGCCACCAACTCAGGTCAGGAGACCCAGTACTTC.

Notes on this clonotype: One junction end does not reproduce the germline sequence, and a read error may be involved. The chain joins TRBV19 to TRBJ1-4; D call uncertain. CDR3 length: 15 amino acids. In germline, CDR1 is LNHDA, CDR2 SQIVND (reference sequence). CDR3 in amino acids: CVSSPPRGGREKLFF. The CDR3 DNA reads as TGTGTCAGTAGTCCTCCCCGAGGAGGGCGTGAAAAACTGTTTTTT.

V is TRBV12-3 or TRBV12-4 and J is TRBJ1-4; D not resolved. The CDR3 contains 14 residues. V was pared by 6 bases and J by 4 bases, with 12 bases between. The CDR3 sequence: CASRHRGNNEKLFF. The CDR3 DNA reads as TGTGCCAGCAGGCACAGAGGAAATAATGAAAAACTGTTTTTT.

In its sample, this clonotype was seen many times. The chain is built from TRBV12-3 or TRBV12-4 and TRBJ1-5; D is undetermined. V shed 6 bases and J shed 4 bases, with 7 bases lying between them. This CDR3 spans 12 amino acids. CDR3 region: CASSLLNQPQHF. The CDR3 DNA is TGTGCCAGCAGCTTATTAAATCAGCCCCAGCATTTT.

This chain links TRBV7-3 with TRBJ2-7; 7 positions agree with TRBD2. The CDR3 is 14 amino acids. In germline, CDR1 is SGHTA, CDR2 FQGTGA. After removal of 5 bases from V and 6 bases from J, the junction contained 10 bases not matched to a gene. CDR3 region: CASSPREGEGEQYF. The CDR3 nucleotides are TGTGCCAGCAGCCCTAGGGAGGGTGAGGGCGAGCAGTACTTC.

CDR3 sequence (DNA): TGTGCCATCAGGGACAGGGGGCCAGATACGCAGTATTTT. This encodes CAIRDRGPDTQYF. This chain joins TRBV10-3 and TRBJ2-3, with 11 bases identical to TRBD1. V lost 6 bases to trimming and J lost 4 bases; unmatched junction nucleotides: 0. The CDR3 contains 13 residues. Germline CDR1 reads ENHRY; CDR2 reads SYGVKD.

The CDR3, as DNA: TGCAGCGTGAACGACGCCGGGGGAGCTAATGAAAAACTGTTTTTT. Translation gives CSVNDAGGANEKLFF. The genes are TRBV29-1 and TRBJ1-4; D possibly corresponds to TRBD1 (5 bases). The V gene lost 6 bases and the J gene lost 3 bases, with 17 bases spanning the gap. Germline CDR1 is SQVTM and CDR2 is ANQGSEA. The CDR3 consists of 15 residues.

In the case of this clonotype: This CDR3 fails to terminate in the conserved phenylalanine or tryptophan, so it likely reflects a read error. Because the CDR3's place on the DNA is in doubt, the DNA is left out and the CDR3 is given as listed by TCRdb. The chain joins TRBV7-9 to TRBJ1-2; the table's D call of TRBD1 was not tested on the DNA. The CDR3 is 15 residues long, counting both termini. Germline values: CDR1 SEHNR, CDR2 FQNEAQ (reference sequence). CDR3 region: CASSLVVLRVEGNTY.

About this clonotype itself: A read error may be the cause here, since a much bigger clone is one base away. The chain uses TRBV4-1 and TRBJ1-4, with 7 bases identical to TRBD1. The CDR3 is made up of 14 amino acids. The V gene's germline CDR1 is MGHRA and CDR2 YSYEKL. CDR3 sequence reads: CASSLLGQNEELFF. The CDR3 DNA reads TGCGCCAGCAGCCTCCTGGGACAGAATGAAGAACTGTTTTTT.

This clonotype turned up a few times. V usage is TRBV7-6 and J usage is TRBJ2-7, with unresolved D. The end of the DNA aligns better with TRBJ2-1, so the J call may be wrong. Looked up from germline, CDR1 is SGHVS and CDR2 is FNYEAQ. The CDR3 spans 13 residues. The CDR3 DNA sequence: TGTGCCAGCAGCTCCCCCTCACTGGGTGAGCAGTTCTTC. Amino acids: CASSSPSLGEQFF.